This T cell receptor (beta chain) appears in the sequencing data of a study of control samples from healthy donors and cancer patients. The data were produced by immunoSEQ multiplex PCR, yet TCRdb's version contains in-frame clones alone and is incomplete. This sample has 90,000 to 150,000 clones, with more than 80% found just once. The specimen was blood. The TCR originated in a man in his fifties in good health.

This chain's CDR3 is CSVEGQGNYGYTF. The CDR3 nucleotides read TGCAGCGTTGAAGGCCAGGGAAACTATGGCTACACCTTC. The gene calls are TRBV29-1 and TRBJ1-2; TRBD1 is a possible D gene (5 bases). Trimming removed 1 base at V and 2 bases at J, with 8 bases between. This CDR3 has 13 amino acids. CDR1 SQVTM and CDR2 ANQGSEA come from the germline V gene.